This T cell receptor beta chain was obtained from a study of Graves' ophthalmopathy and Graves' hyperthyroidism. Study-level results: Predictions made by the model for ophthalmopathy progression reached just over 70% sensitivity and around 73% specificity.

Germline assignment: CDR1 SGHRS and CDR2 YFSETQ. This CDR3 is built from 14 residues. Amplified material comprised TCR beta CDR3 regions derived from RNA transcripts. Amplification began with first-round RT-PCR using HTBI primers, then second-round multiplex PCR was performed. TCRdb re-analysed the multiplex PCR reads in MiXCR, keeping a single row per CDR3 protein. In the table there are 580,000 or so distinct CDR3 sequences, approximately 37% of which are singletons. Of note for this clonotype: Its antigen is undetermined. A much larger clone differs by one base, so this may be a read error.

Newly diagnosed hyperthyroidism donors, aged 18 to 65, duration under 2 months. Other autoimmune diseases, uncontrolled infections, pregnancy or lactation led to the exclusion of patients. Input material: peripheral blood or thyroid tissue (not recorded which). The sequence was collected from an adult man with Graves' hyperthyroidism. J is TRBJ1-5 and V is TRBV5-1, with D unresolved. The CDR3 DNA sequence: TGCGCCAGCAGCCAATGGTCGGGGTCTCAGCCCCCGCATTTT. Translating it yields CASSQWSGSQPPHF. The complete variable domain, with remaining parts taken from reference TRBV5-1 and TRBJ1-5, reads KAGVTQTPRYLIKTRGQQVTLSCSPISGHRSVSWYQQTPGQGLQFLFEYFSETQRNKGNFPGRFSGRQFSNSRSEMNVSTLELGDSALYLCASSQWSGSQPPHFGDGTRLSIL.